The clone carrying this TCR beta chain was recorded many times. Its antigen is as yet unknown. This sample is part of a study of regulatory T cells in long-lasting Graves disease. Trimming took off 3 bases at V and 3 bases at J, with 9 bases between the two ends. Germline CDR1 is SNHLY and CDR2 is FYNNEI. This CDR3 is built from 13 residues. The time point here: persistent/refractory GD, antithyroid drugs over 5 years with positive TRAb. PBMCs were the source of the RNA used for TCR sequencing. HTBI primers from iRepertoire and Arm-PCR of CDR3 regions yielded the TCR beta libraries. TCRdb processed the multiplex PCR reads anew with MiXCR; each CDR3 protein has one entry. This table holds some 430,000 distinct CDR3 sequences, roughly a fifth found once. Study-level findings and limits: Patients with persistent Graves' had lower TCR diversity than newly diagnosed patients.

The TCR sequence derives from a female donor with Graves disease. V and J are TRBV2 and TRBJ2-7; D possibly corresponds to TRBD2 (5 bases). This specimen was peripheral blood mononuclear cells (PBMCs), taken when the disease was refractory, from a patient treated with antithyroid drugs. The CDR3 loop is CASSDEGGYEQYF. The CDR3 DNA reads as TGTGCCAGCAGTGATGAGGGCGGCTACGAGCAGTACTTC.